This TCR beta chain was identified in a study of post-analysis software for immune sequencing data. As for the study in general: The disease courses covered relapsing-remitting, secondary progressive and progressive-relapsing multiple sclerosis. Regarding the study as a whole: For normalized Chao1 diversity, multiple sclerosis patients scored significantly lower than controls did. In patients, 4 to 6 TRBV segments were more frequent than in controls, with TRBV5-6, TRBV5-1 and TRBV20-1 among them.

Unique molecular identifiers tagged the TCR beta cDNA libraries. TCRdb used MiXCR to reprocess the PCR reads, holding one entry per CDR3 protein. The repertoire holds more than 450,000 distinct CDR3 sequences, with around 34% as singletons. Germline V CDR1 and CDR2: ENHRY, SYGVKD. The V segment lost 0 bases and the J segment 8 bases; nucleotides outside the gene matches: 7. This CDR3 comprises 15 residues. To note about this clonotype: Its antigen is undetermined.

Material: blood. The sequence was obtained from a girl aged 2-17 years with multiple sclerosis. V gene TRBV10-3 combines with J gene TRBJ1-1; 9 bases align to TRBD1. CDR3 nucleotides: TGTGCCATCAGTGAGTCTGCGACAGGGGGAGGCGAAGCTTTCTTT. It is translated as CAISESATGGGEAFF.